The rows below give T cell receptor beta chains drawn from one sample of a study of blood T cell repertoires in COVID-19. The assay was immunoSEQ multiplex PCR, and TCRdb's table has in-frame clones only and misses some. Of about 210,000 clones detected, about 76% appear once; the ten largest clones hold more than 8.5%. Sample: PBMCs or T cells enriched from blood (not recorded which). Receptors originate from a woman aged 45-60 years with acute COVID-19. Each CDR3 is given with its conserved first and last residue. Each record gives: J gene, D gene, V gene, clone size, CDR3 protein, CDR3 DNA. The D gene is left open where the match is weak. Clone size is stated in some rows and not others, as once, few, many or a class when expanded.

TRBJ1-2	TRBD1	TRBV29-1	once	CSVTMTGDYGYTF	TGCAGCGTTACAATGACAGGGGACTATGGCTACACCTTC
TRBJ1-1	.	TRBV28	.	CASSLPFGQIVSAFF	TGTGCCAGCAGTTTACCCTTCGGACAGATAGTGTCAGCTTTCTTT
TRBJ2-2	TRBD1	TRBV9	.	CASSAAGQGVSGELFF	TGTGCCAGCAGCGCCGCGGGACAGGGCGTATCCGGGGAGCTGTTTTTT
TRBJ2-2	.	TRBV28	.	CASSFLGVTSNTGELFF	TGTGCCAGCAGTTTCTTAGGGGTAACCTCGAACACCGGGGAGCTGTTTTTT
TRBJ2-2	TRBD1	TRBV5-1	once	CASSTGTGFTGELFF	TGCGCCAGCAGCACCGGGACAGGGTTCACCGGGGAGCTGTTTTTT
TRBJ1-1	.	TRBV5-8	few	CASSFSQGNTEAFF	TGTGCCAGCAGCTTTTCTCAGGGTAACACTGAAGCTTTCTTT
TRBJ1-4	TRBD1	TRBV7-9	.	CASSLGQGELNEKLFF	TGTGCCAGCAGCTTGGGACAGGGTGAACTCAATGAAAAACTGTTTTTT
TRBJ2-5	.	TRBV5-6	once	CASSPRQRISGIQYF	TGTGCCAGCAGCCCCCGACAGCGAATATCAGGGATCCAGTACTTC
TRBJ2-6	.	TRBV2	.	CASSRQVVGANVLTF	TGTGCCAGCAGTCGACAGGTAGTTGGGGCCAACGTCCTGACTTTC
TRBJ2-7	TRBD1	TRBV4-1	.	CASSQAGTGIYEQYF	TGCGCCAGCAGCCAAGCTGGGACAGGGATCTACGAGCAGTACTTC
TRBJ2-5	TRBD1	TRBV10-3	.	CAISATGGQKETQYF	TGTGCCATCAGTGCGACAGGGGGCCAAAAAGAGACCCAGTACTTC
TRBJ2-5	TRBD2	TRBV6-2/TRBV6-3	.	CASSLTSGETQYF	TGTGCCAGCAGTTTAACTAGCGGCGAGACCCAGTACTTC
TRBJ2-2	.	TRBV18	.	CASSRVETSNTGELFF	TGTGCCAGCTCACGGGTAGAGACATCGAACACCGGGGAGCTGTTTTTT
TRBJ1-2	.	TRBV28	.	CASTSTEQGYGYTF	TGTGCCAGCACCTCCACAGAACAGGGATATGGCTACACCTTC
TRBJ1-2	TRBD1	TRBV7-2	.	CASSFDRGRNYGYTF	TGTGCCAGCAGCTTCGACAGGGGCCGTAACTATGGCTACACCTTC
TRBJ2-2	TRBD2	TRBV4-1	.	CASSPDGAGTSGYTGELFF	TGCGCCAGCAGCCCAGACGGGGCCGGGACTAGCGGATACACCGGGGAGCTGTTTTTT
TRBJ1-1	.	TRBV25-1	.	CASRGVGRTEAFF	TGTGCCAGCAGAGGAGTGGGGAGGACTGAAGCTTTCTTT
TRBJ1-4	.	TRBV7-6	.	CASSLSRGGGKEKLFF	TGTGCCAGCAGCTTGTCAAGGGGTGGAGGGAAGGAAAAACTGTTTTTT
TRBJ2-1	TRBD2	TRBV6-5	.	CASSYSSGAYNEQFF	TGTGCCAGCAGTTACTCTAGCGGGGCCTACAATGAGCAGTTCTTC
TRBJ1-1	TRBD1	TRBV10-2	.	CASRLRQGNTEAFF	TGCGCCAGCAGATTAAGACAGGGGAACACTGAAGCTTTCTTT
TRBJ2-1	.	TRBV29-1	.	CSVEAWHNEQFF	TGCAGCGTTGAAGCGTGGCACAATGAGCAGTTCTTC
TRBJ1-5	.	TRBV7-9	.	CASSLDGSWQPQHF	TGTGCCAGCAGCTTAGACGGGTCATGGCAGCCCCAGCATTTT
TRBJ2-1	TRBD2	TRBV11-1	.	CASTKGLAAYYNEQFF	TGTGCCAGCACCAAAGGACTAGCGGCCTACTACAATGAGCAGTTCTTC
TRBJ2-7	TRBD1	TRBV15	.	CATSPIDGGIQGASYEQYF	TGTGCCACCAGCCCCATAGACGGGGGGATACAGGGGGCTTCCTACGAGCAGTACTTC
TRBJ2-1	.	TRBV4-3	.	CASSHIFTVTYNEQFF	TGCGCCAGCAGCCATATTTTCACGGTTACCTACAATGAGCAGTTCTTC